These 8 T cell receptor beta chains originate from one sample sequenced in a study of brain T cells in children with intractable seizures. The table came from immunoSEQ multiplex PCR; TCRdb's copy has only in-frame clones and leaves some out. This repertoire shows some 2,500 clones, around 81% found once; its top ten account for 8.5% to 10%. Surgery cases with the highest brain T cell transcript signatures were chosen for sequencing. The material sequenced was resected brain tissue, taken at surgery. These receptors came from a boy younger than two with hemimegalencephaly and intractable seizures.

This clone occurred a few times. CDR3 in DNA: TGTGCCAGCAGCTCAGACAGCCTCAATCAGCCCCAGCATTTT. Protein sequence: CASSSDSLNQPQHF. This rearrangement joins TRBV7-8 to TRBJ1-5, with D tentatively TRBD1 (5 bases). The CDR3 runs to 14 residues. Germline V gene lookup returns CDR1 SGHVS and CDR2 FQNEAQ. Trimming removed 4 bases from V and 3 bases from J, with 10 bases in between.

As regards this clone: Its ends do not fully match the called genes, so a read error is possible. The chain recombines TRBV11-2 with TRBJ1-2, with a weak D call TRBD1 (6 bases). The CDR3 has 13 amino acids. Germline assignment: CDR1 SGHAT and CDR2 FQNNGV. The CDR3 DNA follows: TGTGCCAGCCAGCGGGGGGCCGCGACTGGCGACACCTTC. Its translation is CASQRGAATGDTF.

V and J are TRBV6-6 and TRBJ2-7; possible D gene TRBD2, 6 bases. With 5 bases removed from V and 5 bases from J, the gap between germline ends came to 16 bases. Looked up from germline, CDR1 is MNHNY and CDR2 is SVGAGI (reference sequence). The CDR3 covers 14 residues. The CDR3 nucleotides read TGTGCCAGCAGTCACGAGGCGGGGAGGAACGAGCAGTACTTC. It translates to CASSHEAGRNEQYF.

The CDR3 nucleotides read TGTGCCAGCAGCCAGGGACTAGCGGGAGAAGATACGCAGTATTTT. This codes for CASSQGLAGEDTQYF. The chain couples TRBV3-1 (or the pseudogene TRBV3-2) to TRBJ2-3; TRBD2 agrees at 14 bases. The CDR3 contains 15 residues. V trimming: 3 bases; J trimming: 5 bases; junction bases outside the gene matches: 1. Germline values: CDR1 LGHDT, CDR2 YNNKEL (reference sequence).

The J gene is TRBJ2-7, the V gene TRBV7-6, with 12 bases that match TRBD2. The trim removed 5 bases at V and 4 bases at J, leaving 3 bases unmatched. The CDR3 totals 14 residues. CDR1 is SGHVS and CDR2 is FNYEAQ in the germline V gene. CDR3 in amino acids: CASSPTSGSYEQYF. The CDR3 DNA is TGTGCCAGCAGCCCGACTAGCGGGAGTTACGAGCAGTACTTC.

The genes are TRBV5-5 and TRBJ2-3; D assignment may be TRBD1 or TRBD2 (7 bases each). V was shortened by 3 bases and J by 1 base, with 15 bases between the two germline ends. The CDR3 extends over 16 amino acids. Germline CDR1 reads SGHKS; CDR2 reads YYEKEE (reference sequence). The CDR3 DNA reads as TGTGCCAGCAGCTCCCCCAGGGGGGGTCGCACAGATACGCAGTATTTT. It encodes CASSSPRGGRTDTQYF.

The rearrangement uses TRBV11-2 and TRBJ2-7, with 12 bases matching TRBD2. Germline CDR1 is SGHAT and CDR2 is FQNNGV. The V and J ends lost 1 base and 4 bases, in that order; junction bases with no gene match: 2. The CDR3 extends over 15 amino acids. CDR3 protein: CASSLGLAGVYEQYF. The CDR3 region has the DNA TGTGCCAGCAGCTTAGGACTAGCGGGAGTGTACGAGCAGTACTTC. The complete variable domain, with remaining parts taken from reference TRBV11-2 and TRBJ2-7, reads EAGVAQSPRYKIIEKRQSVAFWCNPISGHATLYWYQQILGQGPKLLIQFQNNGVVDDSQLPKDRFSAERLKGVDSTLKIQPAKLEDSAVYLCASSLGLAGVYEQYFGPGTRLTVT.

The gene calls are TRBV5-4 and TRBJ1-4, with D perhaps TRBD1 (6 bases). CDR3 length: 14 residues. The germline V and J ends were trimmed by 4 bases and 5 bases, with 12 bases remaining between them. From germline, CDR1 is SGHNT and CDR2 YYREEE (reference sequence). The CDR3 sequence: CASSLTGLNEKLFF. CDR3 sequence (DNA): TGTGCCAGCAGCCTAACAGGGCTCAATGAAAAACTGTTTTTT.